This T cell receptor (beta chain) came from a study of regulatory T cells in long-lasting Graves disease (dated by TCRdb to the early 2020s). Turning to the overall study: In the newly diagnosed Graves' disease group, patients had been taking antithyroid drugs for less than 3 months. Peripheral blood TCR sequencing and RNA sequencing compared persistent Graves' disease patients with newly diagnosed Graves' disease patients. The study took place in China and was registered as a clinical trial. TCR sequencing covered some 13 persistent and around 20 newly diagnosed Graves' disease patients, 33 samples in total. What the study reported, not specific to this receptor: As a limitation, the authors acknowledged that the small sample size may reduce accuracy. Compared with newly diagnosed patients, patients with persistent Graves' disease had lower TCR Shannon entropy and fewer highly expanded clones, which suggests clonal expansion. The study examined only peripheral blood because the primary lesion, thyroid tissue, could not be accessed. Sequencing and analysis were limited to the TCR beta chain. A larger number of public clonotypes was shared among persistent patients (around 2,700) than among newly diagnosed patients (around 890).

This clonotype was seen a few times. There is no known antigen for this receptor. Per-base quality was not reported, and no clone a single base away is much larger than it. Library prep was done by multiplex PCR. Sequencing was carried out with an Illumina HiSeq 4000. TCR beta libraries were built with iRepertoire HTBI primers and Arm-PCR amplification of CDR3 regions. PCR products were gel purified before sequencing. For the original study's pipeline: Gene usage analysis of CDR3 amino acid clonotypes used the roughly 62 TRBV and 14 to 15 TRBJ segments found across samples. COPE and FqMerger were used to merge the filtered high-quality paired reads into contigs. BLAST was used to align contigs to the IMGT TRBV, TRBD and TRBJ reference genes, and CDR3 was defined following IMGT. Highly expanded clones were defined as clonotypes with a frequency above 0.1%. Shannon entropy served as the measure of repertoire diversity, while the Gini coefficient captured V-J evenness. A clonotype found in more than one individual was treated as public. Through fastp at Q25 and MiXCR, TCRdb rebuilt clones from the public reads, retaining in-frame beta chains. Identical CDR3 proteins give one entry, which carries the most common genes and DNA. TCRdb, not the authors, supplied the V and J calls. The sample records 400,000 to 450,000 distinct CDR3 sequences, about 16% of which are singletons. The ten biggest clones cover around 17% of the sample.

Interpreted using the paper, the time point label stands for: newly diagnosed GD, antithyroid drugs for less than 3 months. For both TCR sequencing and RNA sequencing, RNA was extracted from PBMCs in TRIzol. The diagnosis of Graves' disease was made according to American Thyroid Association guidelines. Recruitment of patients was carried out at an endocrinology department in Xi'an, China. Each patient gave 7.5 to 10 milliliters of peripheral blood, collected in an EDTA anticoagulant tube. Ficoll Paque Plus density gradient separation was used to isolate PBMCs, and no further T cell sorting was performed. An Agilent 2100 Bioanalyzer and agarose gel were used to check RNA quality, and a NanoDrop 2000 was used to measure RNA concentration. In addition, the sample was reused for a study of T cells in Graves' hyperthyroidism and ophthalmopathy. From that second study: A patient counted as having stable Graves' hyperthyroidism if no progression to ophthalmopathy occurred over 18 months of follow-up. Hyperthyroidism patients were newly diagnosed, had a disease duration of under 2 months, and were aged 18 to 65 years. Any patient with an uncontrolled infection, another autoimmune disease, pregnancy or lactation was excluded. Clinical symptoms, serum thyroxine and TRAb, thyroid ultrasound, and orbital computed tomography formed the basis for the diagnoses. The first round of RT-PCR for the TCR CDR3 was performed with the HTBI primer set and the Qiagen OneStep RT-PCR kit. Most expanded thyroid clonotypes (frequency above 0.001) were also found in blood, which suggests that blood repertoires may mirror thyroid immune responses. A 13 V-J signature model separated ophthalmopathy from stable hyperthyroidism, with around 90% sensitivity and about 81% specificity in cross-validation and 80%/75% in testing. In validation, the model predicted progression to ophthalmopathy with approximately 70% sensitivity and 72% to 75% specificity, a median of roughly seven months before onset. To identify distinguishing TCR V-J signatures, a discovery cohort of 95 to 100 patients was used, comprising 43 with Graves' ophthalmopathy and around 60 with stable Graves' hyperthyroidism. Prospective prediction of ophthalmopathy was tested in an independent validation cohort consisting of fewer than 20 hyperthyroidism patients and around 17 patients who later progressed to ophthalmopathy. The 95 to 100 discovery patients were randomly divided into training and test sets at a 7:3 ratio. The study also compared thyroid tissue and blood T-cell repertoires from roughly six Graves' hyperthyroidism patients. Once sampling was done, hyperthyroidism patients were given methimazole at a starting dose of 30 mg daily, whereas ophthalmopathy patients were given high-dose intravenous methylprednisolone. Libraries were constructed in a second round of multiplex PCR, after which size selection and purification were performed. Paired-end sequencing of the libraries was performed with 100 bp reads on an Illumina HiSeq2000. SOAPnuke was used to process the raw data, with reads discarded if the reads contained adapters or uncalled bases, had a mean Phred below 15, or lacked an exact constant-primer or identifier match. High-quality paired reads were merged with COPE v1.2.5, and unique nucleotide sequences were defined as clonotypes. MiTCR v1.1 was used to align clonotypes to the IMGT TRBV, TRBD and TRBJ reference segments. Analysis was restricted to V-J combinations with a frequency above 0.0001, which covered roughly 99% of repertoires. A TCS score was defined as the ratio of F50 (clonal expansion) to E x V (chaos), with BLOSUM62-based TCRdist applied between CDR3 peptides within each V-J. Welch's t-statistics and random forest reduced roughly 500 V-J features to around 14, which were used in a naive Bayes classifier (R e1071). Sample size was not statistically predetermined, and blinding of investigators to group allocation was not performed. TCR Vbeta CDR3 sequencing of 135 peripheral blood samples (43 ophthalmopathy, under 80 hyperthyroidism and around 17 progressor patients) is reported in the paper.

The input for sequencing was peripheral blood mononuclear cells (PBMCs), taken at new diagnosis, from a patient treated with antithyroid drugs. This TCR derives from a woman in her thirties with Graves disease. Donor details come from another sample of the same person, matched by shared clones.

The CDR3 region reads CAISESREDTQYF. The DNA sequence reads TGTGCCATCAGTGAGTCTCGAGAAGATACGCAGTATTTT. This chain joins TRBV10-3 to TRBJ2-3, with no confident D gene call. Inclusive of the bounding cysteine and phenylalanine, the CDR3 is 13 residues long. Only the CDR3 region is kept as DNA, spanning 39 bases read in frame from base 1. V is pared back by 0 bases and J by 5 bases, with 6 bases lying between the germline termini. CDR1 and CDR2, looked up from the germline V gene, are ENHRY and SYGVKD.